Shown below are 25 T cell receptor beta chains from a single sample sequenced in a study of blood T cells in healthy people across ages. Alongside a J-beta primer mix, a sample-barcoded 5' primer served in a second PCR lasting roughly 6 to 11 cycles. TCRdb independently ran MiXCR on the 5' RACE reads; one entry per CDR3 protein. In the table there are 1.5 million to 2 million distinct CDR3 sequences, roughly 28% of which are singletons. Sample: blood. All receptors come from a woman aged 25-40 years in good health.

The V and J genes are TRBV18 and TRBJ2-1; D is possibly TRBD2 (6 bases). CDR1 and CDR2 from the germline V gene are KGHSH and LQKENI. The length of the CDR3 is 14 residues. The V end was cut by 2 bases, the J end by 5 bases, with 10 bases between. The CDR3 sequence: CASSPRTTHNEQFF. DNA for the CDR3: TGTGCCAGCTCACCAAGGACTACCCACAATGAGCAGTTCTTC.

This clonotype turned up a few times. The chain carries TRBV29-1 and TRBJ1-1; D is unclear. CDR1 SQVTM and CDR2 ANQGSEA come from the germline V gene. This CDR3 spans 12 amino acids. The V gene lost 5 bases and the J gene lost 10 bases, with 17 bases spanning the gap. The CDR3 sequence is CSVPPYPRGAFF. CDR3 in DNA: TGCAGCGTTCCGCCTTATCCCCGGGGAGCTTTCTTT. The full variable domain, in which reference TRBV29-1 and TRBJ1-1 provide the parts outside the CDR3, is SAVISQKPSRDICQRGTSLTIQCQVDSQVTMMFWYRQQPGQSLTLIATANQGSEATYESGFVIDKFPISRPNLTFSTLTVSNMSPEDSSIYLCSVPPYPRGAFFGQGTRLTVV.

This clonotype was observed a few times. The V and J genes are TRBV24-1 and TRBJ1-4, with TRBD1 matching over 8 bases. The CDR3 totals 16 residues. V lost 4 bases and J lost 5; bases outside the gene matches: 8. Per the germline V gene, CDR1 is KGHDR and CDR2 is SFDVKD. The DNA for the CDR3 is TGTGCCACCAGTGAGGGTGGGACAGGCCAGAATGAAAAACTGTTTTTT. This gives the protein CATSEGGTGQNEKLFF.

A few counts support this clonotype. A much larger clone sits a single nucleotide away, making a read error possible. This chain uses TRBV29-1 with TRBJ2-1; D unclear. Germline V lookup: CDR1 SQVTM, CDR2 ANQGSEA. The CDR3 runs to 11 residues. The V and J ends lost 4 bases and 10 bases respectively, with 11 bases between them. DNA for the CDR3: TGCAGCGTTGTTGGGGAAGACGAGCAGTTCTTC. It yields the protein CSVVGEDEQFF.

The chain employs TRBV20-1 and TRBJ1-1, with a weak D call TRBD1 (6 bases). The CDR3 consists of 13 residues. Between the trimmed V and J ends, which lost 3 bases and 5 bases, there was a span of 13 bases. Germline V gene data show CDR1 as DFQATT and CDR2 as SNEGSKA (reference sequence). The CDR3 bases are TGCAGTGCTAGTGTCAGGGGATGGACTGAAGCTTTCTTT. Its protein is CSASVRGWTEAFF.

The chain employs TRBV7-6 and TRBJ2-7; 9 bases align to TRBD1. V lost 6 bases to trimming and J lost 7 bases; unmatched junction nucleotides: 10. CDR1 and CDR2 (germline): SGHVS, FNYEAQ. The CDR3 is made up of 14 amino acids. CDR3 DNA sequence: TGTGCCAGCAGTTCGGGACAGGGCACTTGGGAGCAGTACTTC. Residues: CASSSGQGTWEQYF.

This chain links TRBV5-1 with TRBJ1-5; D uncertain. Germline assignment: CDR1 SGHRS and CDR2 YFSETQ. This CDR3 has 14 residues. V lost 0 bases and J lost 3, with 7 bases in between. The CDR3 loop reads CASSLGHPNQPQHF. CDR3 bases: TGCGCCAGCAGCTTGGGGCATCCCAATCAGCCCCAGCATTTT.

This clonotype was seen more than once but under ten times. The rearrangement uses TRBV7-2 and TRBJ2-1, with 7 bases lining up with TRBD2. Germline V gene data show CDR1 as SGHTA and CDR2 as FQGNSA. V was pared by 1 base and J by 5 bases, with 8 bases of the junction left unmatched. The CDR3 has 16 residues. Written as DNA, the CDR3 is TGTGCCAGCAGCTTAGTAGGGCTAGCGGTGAACAATGAGCAGTTCTTC. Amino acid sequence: CASSLVGLAVNNEQFF.

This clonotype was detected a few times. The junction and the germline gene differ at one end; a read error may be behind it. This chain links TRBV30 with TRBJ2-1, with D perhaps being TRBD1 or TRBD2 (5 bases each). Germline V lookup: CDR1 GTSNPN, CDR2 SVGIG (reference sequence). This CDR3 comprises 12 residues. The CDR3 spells CVWRKGVREQFF. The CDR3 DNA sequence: TGTGTCTGGAGGAAAGGGGTACGTGAGCAGTTCTTC.

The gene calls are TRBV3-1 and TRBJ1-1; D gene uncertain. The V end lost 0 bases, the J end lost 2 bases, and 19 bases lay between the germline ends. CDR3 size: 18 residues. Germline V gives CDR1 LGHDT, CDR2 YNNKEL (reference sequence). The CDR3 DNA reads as TGTGCCAGCAGCCAAGATCTTGACCCTTCGCCCACTAACACTGAAGCTTTCTTT. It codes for CASSQDLDPSPTNTEAFF.

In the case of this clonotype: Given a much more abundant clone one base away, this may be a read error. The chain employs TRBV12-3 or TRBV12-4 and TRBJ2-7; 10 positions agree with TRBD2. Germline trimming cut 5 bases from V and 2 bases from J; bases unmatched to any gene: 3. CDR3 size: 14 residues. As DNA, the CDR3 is TGTGCCAGCAGTGGACTAGCGGTCGCCTACGAGCAGTACTTC. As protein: CASSGLAVAYEQYF.

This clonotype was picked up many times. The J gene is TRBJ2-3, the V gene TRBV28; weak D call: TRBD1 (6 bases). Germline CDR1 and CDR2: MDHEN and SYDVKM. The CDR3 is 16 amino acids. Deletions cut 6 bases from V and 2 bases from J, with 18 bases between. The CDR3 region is CASSMNPGQNTDTQYF. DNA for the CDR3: TGTGCCAGCAGCATGAATCCGGGACAAAACACAGATACGCAGTATTTT.

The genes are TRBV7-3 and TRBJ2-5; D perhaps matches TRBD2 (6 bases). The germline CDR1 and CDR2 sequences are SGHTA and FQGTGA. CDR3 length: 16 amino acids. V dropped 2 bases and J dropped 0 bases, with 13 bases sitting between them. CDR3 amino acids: CASSLLGSGNQETQYF. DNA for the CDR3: TGTGCCAGCAGCTTACTTGGTAGCGGAAACCAAGAGACCCAGTACTTC.

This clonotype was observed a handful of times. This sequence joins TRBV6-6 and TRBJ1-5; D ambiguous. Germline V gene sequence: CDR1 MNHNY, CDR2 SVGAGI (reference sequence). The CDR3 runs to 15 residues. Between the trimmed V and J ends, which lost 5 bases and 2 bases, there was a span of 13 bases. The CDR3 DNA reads TGTGCCAGCAGTCCCCTGGACGGGGGCAATCAGCCCCAGCATTTT. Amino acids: CASSPLDGGNQPQHF.

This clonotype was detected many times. The CDR3 reads CASSPGQIYEQYF. The CDR3 nucleotides are TGTGCCAGCAGCCCCGGACAGATTTACGAGCAGTACTTC. The chain uses TRBV7-9 and TRBJ2-7; D might be TRBD1 (6 bases). The V end was cut by 5 bases, the J end by 4 bases, with 12 bases between. This CDR3 region has 13 residues. Looked up from germline, CDR1 is SEHNR and CDR2 is FQNEAQ (reference sequence).

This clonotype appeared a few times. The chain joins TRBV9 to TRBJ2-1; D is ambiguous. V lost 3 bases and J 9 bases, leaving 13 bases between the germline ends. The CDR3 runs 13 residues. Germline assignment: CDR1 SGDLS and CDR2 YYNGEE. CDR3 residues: CASSGAPPREQFF. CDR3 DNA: TGTGCCAGCAGCGGCGCTCCTCCCCGTGAGCAGTTCTTC.

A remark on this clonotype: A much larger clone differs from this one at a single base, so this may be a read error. The CDR3 DNA is TGCGGTGCTAGCGGGTTTCAGCTCGAGCAGTACTTC. Translating gives CGASGFQLEQYF. This chain connects TRBV20-1 to TRBJ2-7; 8 bases line up with TRBD2. Germline V gene data show CDR1 as DFQATT and CDR2 as SNEGSKA (reference sequence). The CDR3 extends over 12 amino acids.

As DNA, the CDR3 is TGTGCCAGCAGCTGGAGTGCGGGACAAGATACGCAGTATTTT. Its protein product is CASSWSAGQDTQYF. This sequence joins TRBV7-2 and TRBJ2-3; D is tentatively TRBD1 or TRBD2 (6 bases each). This CDR3 comprises 14 residues. Trimming shortened V by 4 bases and J by 5 bases, and 13 bases separated the two germline ends. CDR1 is SGHTA and CDR2 is FQGNSA in the germline V gene.

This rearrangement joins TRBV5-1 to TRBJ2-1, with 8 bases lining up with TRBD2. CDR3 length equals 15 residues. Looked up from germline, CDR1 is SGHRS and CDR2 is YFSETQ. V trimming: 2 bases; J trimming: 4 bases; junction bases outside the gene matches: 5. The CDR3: CASSFTSGEYNEQFF. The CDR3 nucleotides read TGCGCCAGCAGCTTCACTAGCGGAGAATACAATGAGCAGTTCTTC.

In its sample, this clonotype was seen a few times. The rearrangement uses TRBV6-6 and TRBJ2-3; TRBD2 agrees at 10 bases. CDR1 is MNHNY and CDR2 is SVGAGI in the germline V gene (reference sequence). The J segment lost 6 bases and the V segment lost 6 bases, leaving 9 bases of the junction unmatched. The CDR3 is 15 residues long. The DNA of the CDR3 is TGTGCCAGCAGCCCCCAACTAGCGGGGTTGGATACGCAGTATTTT. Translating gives CASSPQLAGLDTQYF.

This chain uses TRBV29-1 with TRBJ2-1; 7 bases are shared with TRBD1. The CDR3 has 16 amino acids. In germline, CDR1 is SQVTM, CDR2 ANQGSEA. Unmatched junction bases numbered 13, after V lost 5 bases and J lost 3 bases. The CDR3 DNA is TGCAGCGTTAAAGTACCCGGGACAGAACACTACAATGAGCAGTTCTTC. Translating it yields CSVKVPGTEHYNEQFF.

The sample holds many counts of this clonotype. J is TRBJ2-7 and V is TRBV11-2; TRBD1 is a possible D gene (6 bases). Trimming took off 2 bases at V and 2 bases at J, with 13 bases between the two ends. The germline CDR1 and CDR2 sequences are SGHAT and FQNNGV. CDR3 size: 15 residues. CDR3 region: CASSLRDRDTYEQYF. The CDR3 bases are TGTGCCAGCAGCTTACGCGACCGGGACACCTACGAGCAGTACTTC.

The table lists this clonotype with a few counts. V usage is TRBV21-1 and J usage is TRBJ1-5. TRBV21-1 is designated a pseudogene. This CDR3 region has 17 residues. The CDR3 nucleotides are TGTGCCAGCAGTCCAGGGGGAGGGGCCTATAGCAATCAGCCCCAGCATTTT. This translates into CASSPGGGAYSNQPQHF.

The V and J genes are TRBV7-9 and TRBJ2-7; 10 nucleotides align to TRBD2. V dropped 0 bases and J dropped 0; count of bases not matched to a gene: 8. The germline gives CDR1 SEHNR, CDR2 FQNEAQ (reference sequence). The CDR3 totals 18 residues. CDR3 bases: TGTGCCAGCAGCTTAGCGAACCTAGCGGGGGAGACCTCCTACGAGCAGTACTTC. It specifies CASSLANLAGETSYEQYF.

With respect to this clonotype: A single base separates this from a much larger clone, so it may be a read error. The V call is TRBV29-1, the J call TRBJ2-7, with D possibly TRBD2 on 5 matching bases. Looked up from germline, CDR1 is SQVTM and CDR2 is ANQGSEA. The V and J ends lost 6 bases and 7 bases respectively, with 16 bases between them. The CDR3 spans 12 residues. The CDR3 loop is CSVEARPGEQYF. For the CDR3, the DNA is TGCAGCGTGGAGGCGAGACCGGGGGAGCAGTACTTC.